This is a list of T cell receptor beta chains from one sample in a study of cytomegalovirus exposure and HLA in healthy donors. Generated by immunoSEQ multiplex PCR, the TCRdb table keeps only in-frame clones and is missing some. The data show about 130,000 clones, around 76% seen once. Sample: PBMCs. Receptors were obtained from a woman aged 50 to 60 in good health and CMV-seronegative. CDR3s include the opening cysteine and the closing phenylalanine or tryptophan. The D gene is left open where the match is weak. Clone size appears in some rows only: once, few, many, or a class for an expanded clone.

cdr3_nt	cdr3_aa	v_call	j_call	d_call	clone_size
TGTGCCTGGACGGCCAGACAACATTACGAGCAGTACTTC	CAWTARQHYEQYF	TRBV30	TRBJ2-7	NA	few
TGCAGCGTTGACGGGGGGCTAAACTATGGCTACACCTTC	CSVDGGLNYGYTF	TRBV29-1	TRBJ1-2	NA	NA
TGTGCCAGCAGTTCCGGGACTAGCGGGACGAATGAGCAGTTCTTC	CASSSGTSGTNEQFF	TRBV5-4	TRBJ2-1	TRBD2	NA
TGCGCCAGCAGTCTAGCGTTAAGCTCCTACAATGAGCAGTTCTTC	CASSLALSSYNEQFF	TRBV4-3	TRBJ2-1	NA	NA
TGCGCCAGCAGCCAGGACTCCCCCTATAGCGGGAGGGCCCTCGTTTACAATGAGCAGTTCTTC	CASSQDSPYSGRALVYNEQFF	TRBV4-3	TRBJ2-1	TRBD2	NA
TGTGCCAGTTCCGAGATCGGGGGACCCAATGAAAAACTGTTTTTT	CASSEIGGPNEKLFF	TRBV19	TRBJ1-4	NA	NA
TGTGCCAGCAGCTTAGGTCTTGGTGGGGCCGCAAAAGCCTACGAGCAGTACTTC	CASSLGLGGAAKAYEQYF	TRBV7-8	TRBJ2-7	NA	NA
TGTGCCAGCAGCCCAACCGGACGGACAAACACAGATACGCAGTATTTT	CASSPTGRTNTDTQYF	TRBV9	TRBJ2-3	NA	NA
TGTGCCAGTAGTATTCCAGGGGAGAGTCAGCCCCAGCATTTT	CASSIPGESQPQHF	TRBV19	TRBJ1-5	NA	NA
TGTGCCAGCAGCTTCGCAGGTCATCAGCCCCAGCATTTT	CASSFAGHQPQHF	TRBV5-6	TRBJ1-5	NA	few
TGTGCCAGGCTACGCGTGAAGACAGCCTGCCGGGAGACCCAGTACTTC	CARLRVKTACRETQYF	TRBV7-3	TRBJ2-5	NA	NA
TGTGCCAGCAGTTTAAGGGCAGGGTCGGACACTGAAGCTTTCTTT	CASSLRAGSDTEAFF	TRBV28	TRBJ1-1	NA	NA
TGTGCCAGCAGTTTAGCAGGGATGGGCTCTTTAAACACCATATATTTT	CASSLAGMGSLNTIYF	TRBV28	TRBJ1-3	NA	NA
TGCGCCAGCAGCTCCGGGACTAGCGGAACCCAAGAGACCCAGTACTTC	CASSSGTSGTQETQYF	TRBV4-1	TRBJ2-5	TRBD2	NA
TGTGCCAGCAGGCGTACAGGGGGCGGTGGCTACACCTTC	CASRRTGGGGYTF	TRBV6-5	TRBJ1-2	TRBD1	once
TGCGCCAGCAGCCAAACCTTGGGAGGAGCGGGCCCGTTC	CASSQTLGGAGPF	TRBV4-1	TRBJ2-3	NA	NA
TGTGCCAGTAGCCAGGGACAGGCGCAGGGTACGCAGTATTTT	CASSQGQAQGTQYF	TRBV19	TRBJ2-3	TRBD1	NA
TGCGCCAGCAGCCAAGACGAAGGGGGCGGCTACACCTTC	CASSQDEGGGYTF	TRBV4-1	TRBJ1-2	TRBD1	NA
TGTGCCAGCAGCGCGTTGACAGGGGGGAACACTGAAGCTTTCTTT	CASSALTGGNTEAFF	TRBV9	TRBJ1-1	TRBD1	NA
TGTGCCAGCAGTGACTCGGGACATCCTTACGAGCAGTACTTC	CASSDSGHPYEQYF	TRBV28	TRBJ2-7	NA	NA
TGCAGCGTTGAAGAGGACAGGGGGGGACACTACGAGCAGTACTTC	CSVEEDRGGHYEQYF	TRBV29-1	TRBJ2-7	TRBD1	NA
TGTGCCTGGAGTCGGGGACAGGAGGGCACTGAAGCTTTCTTT	CAWSRGQEGTEAFF	TRBV30	TRBJ1-1	TRBD1	few
TGTGCCAGCAGACCCACCCGGGACAGGGACTATGGCTACACCTTC	CASRPTRDRDYGYTF	TRBV7-9	TRBJ1-2	TRBD1	NA
TGTGCCATCTGGGACAGGGGGTATCTTAACACTGAAGCTTTCTTT	CAIWDRGYLNTEAFF	TRBV6-1	TRBJ1-1	TRBD1	NA
TGTGCCAGCAGCTTGGGAGCCCCGAGGGAGCAGTACTTC	CASSLGAPREQYF	TRBV7-2	TRBJ2-7	NA	NA
TGTGCCAGCAGTTTTCAGGGGTCCTATGGCTACACCTTC	CASSFQGSYGYTF	TRBV27	TRBJ1-2	NA	NA
TGCAGCGTTGAAGGGACAATCTATGGCTACCCCTTC	CSVEGTIYGYPF	TRBV29-1	TRBJ1-2	NA	NA
TGTGCCAGTAGTGCCCAGACAGGCCTCATGAACACTGAAGCTTTCTTT	CASSAQTGLMNTEAFF	TRBV19	TRBJ1-1	NA	NA
TGTGCCAGCAGCCAAGTATACGGAGGGGCTGAAGCTTTCTTT	CASSQVYGGAEAFF	TRBV14	TRBJ1-1	NA	NA
TGTGCCAGCAGTTTTCCCTCGGGGGATGGCTACACCTTC	CASSFPSGDGYTF	TRBV27	TRBJ1-2	NA	NA
TGTGCCAGCAGCTTAGACCTGCGAACAGATACGCAGTATTTT	CASSLDLRTDTQYF	TRBV7-2	TRBJ2-3	NA	NA